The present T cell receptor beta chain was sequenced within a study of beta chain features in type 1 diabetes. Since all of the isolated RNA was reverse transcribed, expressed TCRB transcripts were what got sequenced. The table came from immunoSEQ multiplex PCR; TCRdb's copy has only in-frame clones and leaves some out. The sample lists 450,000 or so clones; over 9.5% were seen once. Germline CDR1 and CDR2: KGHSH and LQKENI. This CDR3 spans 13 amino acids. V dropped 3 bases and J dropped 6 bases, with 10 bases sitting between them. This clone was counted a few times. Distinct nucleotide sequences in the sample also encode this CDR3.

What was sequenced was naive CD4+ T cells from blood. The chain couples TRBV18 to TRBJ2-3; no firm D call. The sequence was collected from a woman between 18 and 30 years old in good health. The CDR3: CASSPGRADTQYF. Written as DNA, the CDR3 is TGTGCCAGCTCACCTGGGCGTGCTGATACGCAGTATTTT.